What follows is one T cell receptor (beta chain) and its context. Its antigen is still unknown. Within one base of it there is no much larger clone, and no base qualities were kept. The donors were some 36 Caucasian individuals from Russia, aged roughly 6 to 90 years, who were systemically healthy. Roughly 9.5 milliliters of peripheral blood were drawn from each donor into EDTA-treated Vacutainer tubes. Ficoll-Paque density-gradient centrifugation was used to isolate PBMCs, with at least 6.5 million per sample. Trizol reagent was used to extract total RNA from the PBMCs, yielding at least 5 micrograms per sample. For every donor, flow cytometry on a PBMC aliquot measured the percentage of naive CD45RAhigh/CD27high T cells. From its cysteine to its phenylalanine, the CDR3 spans 15 amino acids. Left in the record is the CDR3 DNA by itself, 45 bases read in frame from the first base. Relative to germline, V is missing 5 bases and J is missing 8 bases, with 8 bases of the junction outside any gene match.

Library construction relied on 5' RACE. Reads for this sample came from an Illumina HiSeq 2500. A second PCR of about 6 to 11 cycles was performed with a sample-barcoded 5' primer and a J-beta primer mix. A template-switch 5' adaptor carrying 12 random nucleotides introduced a unique molecular identifier onto each TCR beta cDNA molecule. Each sample yielded at least 2.5 million CDR3-containing paired-end reads. The Mint cDNA synthesis kit, primed by a TRBC-specific oligonucleotide, was used to synthesize first-strand cDNA from all RNA. Following uracil-DNA glycosylase treatment, a first 18-cycle PCR with universal primers M1SS and BC2_uni_R was performed on all cDNA. The study's own analysis went as follows. Normalization of each sample was performed by random selection of 1 million high-quality reads, each carrying a distinct molecular identifier. Reads sharing molecular identifiers were discarded rather than binned into consensus sequences. MiTCR, run with a Q25 quality threshold and the strictest error-elimination algorithm, handled CDR3 identification, clonotype clustering and error correction. A nonparametric unseen species model with Euler transformation was used to estimate a lower bound on total TCR beta diversity. TCRdb redid the processing of the public reads, applying fastp at Q25 and MiXCR, and retained in-frame beta chains. Each entry merges the rows of one CDR3 protein and shows their most common DNA and genes. The V and J calls, along with clone size, are taken from TCRdb and not from the paper's own processing. This sample holds 1.2 million to 1.5 million distinct CDR3 sequences; around 55% were observed only once. Of the sample, 6.7% falls within the top ten clones.

These data come from a study of blood T cells in healthy people across ages (dated by TCRdb to about 2015). A note on the overall study: In model experiments, template switching captured about one uniquely barcoded TCR beta cDNA molecule for every two T cells. Age-related changes in TCR beta repertoire diversity were measured in the study by deep sequencing normalized with unique cDNA molecular identifiers. The donors were divided into four age groups: young (average around 16 years), middle-aged (around 37), aged (about 60) and long-lived (around 87). To avoid experimental bias, donors of different ages were distributed randomly across sequencing lanes. For two donors (one aged 18 to 30 and one aged 80 or older), the study analyzed two additional independent replicas of 1 million unique cDNA reads from the same blood draw.

What the research found in general, with its limitations: As age increased, observed TCR beta diversity per million T cells dropped in a roughly linear way, and a significant reduction was already evident by age roughly 36. Compared with the aged group, more naive CD4+ T cells, fewer expanded clones and increased TCR diversity were shown by the long-lived group, suggesting age selection. Estimates of total diversity based on one million sequenced T cells were regarded as lower bounds and as underestimates. Since profiling was done on bulk unsorted PBMCs, naive and antigen-experienced compartments could not be conclusively compared. There was a strong correlation between observed TCR beta diversity and the percentage of naive T cells measured by flow cytometry. Donor CMV infection status was unknown, potentially confounding age-related changes in expanded clonotypes.

The clonotype was recovered from a man between 18 and 29 years old in good health. Recombination connected TRBV12-3 or TRBV12-4 to TRBJ2-4; 11 central nucleotides agree with TRBD2. Material for sequencing was blood. The DNA sequence is given as TGTGCCAGCAGTCAGCTAGCGGGAGGAATAGACATTCAGTACTTC. Translated, this is CASSQLAGGIDIQYF.